The table lists the clone carrying this TCR beta chain with a count of one. The data stem from a study of blood T cell repertoires in COVID-19. For the study at large: Sites in the United States, Italy and Spain provided acute and convalescent COVID-19 samples.

Clones were sequenced by immunoSEQ multiplex PCR, and TCRdb holds only the in-frame ones, with some missing. Altogether some 500,000 clones are present, 85% to 90% being singletons, with the ten largest covering 1.5% to 2%. This TCR was recovered from a woman in her 40s who had recovered from COVID-19. Input material: PBMCs or T cells enriched from blood (not recorded which).

The CDR3 DNA sequence: TGTGCCACCAGCCGATTCGGGGATGAGCAGTTCTTC. It specifies CATSRFGDEQFF. This chain joins TRBV15 and TRBJ2-1; D is possibly TRBD2 (5 bases). Germline lookup yields CDR1 LNHNV and CDR2 YYDKDF (reference sequence). Trimming shortened V by 5 bases and J by 8 bases, and 10 bases separated the two germline ends. CDR3 size: 12 residues.